A single sample gave rise to the 30 T cell receptor beta chains below, sequenced in a study of blood T cell repertoires in COVID-19. The repertoire was sequenced with immunoSEQ multiplex PCR; TCRdb's copy has only in-frame clones and lacks some. Of 250,000 to 350,000 clones listed, more than 75% are singletons. The sequenced sample consisted of peripheral blood. The receptors derive from a woman in her fifties or sixties with active or convalescent COVID-19.

The CDR3 spells CATSRSGVSYNEQFF. The DNA of the CDR3 is TGTGCCACCAGCCGCAGTGGAGTATCCTACAATGAGCAGTTCTTC. The chain employs TRBV24-1 and TRBJ2-1, with unresolved D. V was trimmed by 7 bases and J by 1 base, leaving 13 bases between them. Germline CDR1 reads KGHDR; CDR2 reads SFDVKD. CDR3 length: 15 residues.

V usage is TRBV28 and J usage is TRBJ2-2; 8 bases are a match to TRBD2. This CDR3 spans 16 amino acids. Germline V lookup: CDR1 MDHEN, CDR2 SYDVKM. The ends lost 4 bases at V and 6 bases at J; junction bases unmatched: 10. The CDR3: CASSSPGGAEPGELFF. The CDR3 DNA follows: TGTGCCAGCAGTTCGCCGGGGGGGGCGGAACCCGGGGAGCTGTTTTTT.

The chain combines TRBV6-5 with TRBJ1-2, with 8 bases aligning to TRBD1. The CDR3 totals 13 residues. Trimming took 4 bases from V and 7 from J; bases not matched to a gene: 5. The germline V gene has CDR1 MNHEY and CDR2 SVGAGI. CDR3 bases: TGTGCCAGCAGTTTCGGACAGGGAAGTGGCTACACCTTC. The encoded protein is CASSFGQGSGYTF.

V gene TRBV3-1 (or the pseudogene TRBV3-2) combines with J gene TRBJ2-5; maybe TRBD2 (5 bases). V was shortened by 1 base and J by 5 bases, with 8 bases between the two germline ends. The CDR3 runs to 13 residues. The germline V gene encodes CDR1 LGHDT and CDR2 YNNKEL (reference sequence). The CDR3 nucleotides read TGTGCCAGCAGCCAAGGCCCGGGGGAGACCCAGTACTTC. Its protein is CASSQGPGETQYF.

The rearrangement links TRBV5-4 to TRBJ2-3; 9 bases are shared with TRBD2. Germline V gene data show CDR1 as SGHNT and CDR2 as YYREEE (reference sequence). This CDR3 has 13 residues. V shed 5 bases and J 8 bases; nucleotides not matched to a gene: 6. CDR3 DNA sequence: TGTGCCAGCAGTGTAGCGGGGGCTGGTACGCAGTATTTT. Amino acid sequence: CASSVAGAGTQYF.

Only one count was recorded for this clone. The V call is TRBV9, the J call TRBJ2-7; 7 bases are shared with TRBD2. Per germline, CDR1 SGDLS and CDR2 YYNGEE. The CDR3 spans 14 residues. The J segment lost 6 bases and the V segment lost 0 bases, leaving 6 bases of the junction unmatched. The CDR3 loop is CASSVASTSSEQYF. In DNA, the CDR3 is TGTGCCAGCAGCGTAGCTTCGACTAGCTCCGAGCAGTACTTC.

The V and J genes are TRBV6-5 and TRBJ1-1; 9 bases line up with TRBD1. Germline CDR1 MNHEY, CDR2 SVGAGI. CDR3 length: 16 amino acids. The trim removed 1 base at V and 4 bases at J, leaving 7 bases unmatched. CDR3: CASSYFPGQGSTEAFF. The CDR3 nucleotides are TGTGCCAGCAGTTACTTCCCCGGACAGGGGAGCACTGAAGCTTTCTTT.

The J gene is TRBJ1-1, the V gene TRBV5-8; the match to TRBD1 covers 8 bases. Germline loops: CDR1 SGHTS, CDR2 YDEGEE. This CDR3 region has 16 residues. With V trimmed by 2 bases and J by 0 bases, 6 bases remained unmatched. The CDR3, as DNA: TGTGCCAGCAGCTTTAGGGCAGGGGGCATGAACACTGAAGCTTTCTTT. Translation: CASSFRAGGMNTEAFF.

The chain joins TRBV5-1 to TRBJ1-2; D uncertain. The germline V and J ends were trimmed by 8 bases and 4 bases, with 15 bases remaining between them. The CDR3 sequence is 13 residues long. Per the germline V gene, CDR1 is SGHRS and CDR2 is YFSETQ. The CDR3 protein is CARIKQIFYGYTF. In DNA, the CDR3 is TGCGCCAGGATTAAACAGATCTTCTATGGCTACACCTTC.

This chain uses TRBV14 with TRBJ1-2; TRBD1 is a possible D gene (6 bases). Germline V CDR1 and CDR2: SGHDN, FVKESK. With 0 bases removed from V and 6 bases from J, the gap between germline ends came to 20 bases. The CDR3 spans 17 residues. CDR3 coding DNA: TGTGCCAGCAGCCAAGATCAGGGGTTGCAAACGAGAAATGGCTACACCTTC. This encodes CASSQDQGLQTRNGYTF.

This clone has only one observation. J is TRBJ1-6 and V is TRBV4-2; TRBD1 is a possible D gene (6 bases). V lost 0 bases and J 2 bases, leaving 14 bases between the germline ends. Per the germline V gene, CDR1 is LGHNA and CDR2 is YNFKEQ. The CDR3 has 18 residues. The CDR3 region has the DNA TGTGCCAGCAGCCAAGATACGCAGGGGAACCCCTATAATTCACCCCTCCACTTT. It translates to CASSQDTQGNPYNSPLHF.

This chain connects TRBV3-1 (or the pseudogene TRBV3-2) to TRBJ2-1, with D tentatively TRBD1 (6 bases). CDR3 length equals 13 residues. Trimming took off 3 bases at V and 7 bases at J, with 10 bases between the two ends. Germline V gives CDR1 LGHDT, CDR2 YNNKEL (reference sequence). CDR3 sequence: CASSQERGNEQFF. Written as DNA, the CDR3 is TGTGCCAGCAGCCAGGAGAGGGGGAATGAGCAGTTCTTC.

This sequence joins TRBV7-3 and TRBJ2-1, with D possibly TRBD2 on 5 matching bases. Germline values: CDR1 SGHTA, CDR2 FQGTGA. The V and J ends lost 2 bases and 8 bases respectively, with 10 bases between them. CDR3 length: 13 amino acids. CDR3 amino acids: CASSLSRTDEQFF. CDR3 sequence (DNA): TGTGCCAGCAGCTTATCGAGGACTGATGAGCAGTTCTTC.

The chain is built from TRBV24-1 and TRBJ2-3, with a possible D match to TRBD2 (6 bases). The CDR3 contains 15 residues. Between the trimmed V and J ends, which lost 5 bases and 0 bases, there was a span of 11 bases. In germline, CDR1 is KGHDR, CDR2 SFDVKD. CDR3 bases: TGTGCCACCAGTGTCGGCGGGACTAGCACAGATACGCAGTATTTT. This encodes CATSVGGTSTDTQYF.

V and J are TRBV30 and TRBJ2-3; 10 bases match TRBD2. The CDR3 has 17 residues. The trim removed 0 bases at V and 0 bases at J, leaving 6 bases unmatched. Germline V lookup: CDR1 GTSNPN, CDR2 SVGIG (reference sequence). Here the CDR3 DNA reads TGTGCCTGGAGTGTCGGGACTAGCGCTCCTAGCACAGATACGCAGTATTTT. Translation gives CAWSVGTSAPSTDTQYF. Based on the CDR3 plus reference TRBV30 and TRBJ2-3, the full variable domain is SQTIHQWPATLVQPVGSPLSLECTVEGTSNPNLYWYRQAAGRGLQLLFYSVGIGQISSEVPQNLSASRPQDRQFILSSKKLLLSDSGFYLCAWSVGTSAPSTDTQYFGPGTRLTVL.

V usage is TRBV6-2 or TRBV6-3 and J usage is TRBJ1-5; D remains unclear. V was cut by 1 base and J by 0 bases, with 10 bases left in between. The CDR3 spans 16 residues. From germline, CDR1 is MNHEY and CDR2 SVGEGT. The CDR3 is CASSYLRGNSNQPQHF. The CDR3 region has the DNA TGTGCCAGCAGTTACTTAAGAGGAAATAGCAATCAGCCCCAGCATTTT.

This clone appeared a few times. The chain couples TRBV5-1 to TRBJ1-6; D is unclear. The CDR3 has 15 residues. V gave up 1 base and J gave up 5 bases, with 10 bases separating them. Germline assignment: CDR1 SGHRS and CDR2 YFSETQ. The DNA for the CDR3 is TGCGCCAGCAGCTTGAGGAGTGGAAATAATTCACCCCTCCACTTT. Its translation is CASSLRSGNNSPLHF.

V and J are TRBV3-1 (or the pseudogene TRBV3-2) and TRBJ1-1; 7 bases are a match to TRBD1. The germline CDR1 and CDR2 sequences are LGHDT and YNNKEL (reference sequence). This CDR3 is built from 14 residues. V was clipped by 4 bases and J by 3 bases; unmatched bases: 5. Here the CDR3 reads CASSRQGQHTEAFF. CDR3 nucleotide sequence: TGTGCCAGCAGCCGACAGGGCCAGCACACTGAAGCTTTCTTT.

This chain joins TRBV6-1 and TRBJ1-5; 7 bases align to TRBD1. V was clipped by 3 bases and J by 0 bases; unmatched bases: 14. The CDR3 has 19 amino acids. Germline V CDR1 and CDR2: MNHNS, SASEGT. The CDR3 region is CASSEGTYTGVYSNQPQHF. Written as DNA, the CDR3 is TGTGCCAGCAGTGAGGGAACCTACACAGGGGTTTATAGCAATCAGCCCCAGCATTTT.

The V call is TRBV30, the J call TRBJ2-7, with 11 positions matching TRBD1. This CDR3 has 14 amino acids. J was trimmed by 3 bases and V by 5 bases; bases with no gene match: 6. Germline CDR1 reads GTSNPN; CDR2 reads SVGIG (reference sequence). CDR3: CAWRGGQGVYEQYF. Written as DNA, the CDR3 is TGTGCCTGGCGGGGGGGACAGGGGGTCTACGAGCAGTACTTC.

The V and J genes are TRBV28 and TRBJ1-2, with a tentative D call TRBD1 (5 bases). There are 16 residues in the CDR3. V was shortened by 3 bases and J by 3 bases, with 17 bases between the two germline ends. Per the germline V gene, CDR1 is MDHEN and CDR2 is SYDVKM. The CDR3 bases are TGTGCCAGCAGTTTTCTTGCTTCGGGGGGGTACTATGGCTACACCTTC. Translation gives CASSFLASGGYYGYTF.

The chain has TRBV6-5 and TRBJ2-7; D perhaps matches TRBD1 (5 bases). The germline gives CDR1 MNHEY, CDR2 SVGAGI. The ends were cut back, 3 bases at V and 4 bases at J, with 10 bases in the middle. CDR3 length: 13 amino acids. The CDR3 is CASSYQGWYEQYF. The CDR3 region has the DNA TGTGCCAGCAGTTATCAGGGTTGGTACGAGCAGTACTTC.

CDR3 DNA: TGCAGTGCGAGTTCCGATACTAATGAGCAGTTCTTC. As protein: CSASSDTNEQFF. V and J are TRBV20-1 and TRBJ2-1; no definite D call. CDR3 size: 12 residues. Germline-derived CDR1 and CDR2 are DFQATT and SNEGSKA (reference sequence). V was trimmed by 6 bases and J by 7 bases, leaving 13 bases between them.

This clone was seen only a few times. The genes are TRBV2 and TRBJ1-5; no clear D gene. Germline assignment: CDR1 SNHLY and CDR2 FYNNEI. The CDR3 loop spans 13 amino acids. The germline V and J ends were trimmed by 3 bases and 7 bases, with 10 bases remaining between them. CDR3 DNA: TGTGCCAGCAGTGAGGAGGTAAGACAGCCCCAGCATTTT. Amino acid sequence: CASSEEVRQPQHF.

J is TRBJ2-6 and V is TRBV9, with 9 bases that match TRBD1. The CDR3 sequence is 16 residues long. Losses at the gene ends were 5 bases for V and 2 bases for J; bases not matched to a gene: 5. Germline V CDR1 and CDR2: SGDLS, YYNGEE. CDR3 region: CASSPGTGTGANVLTF. The DNA of the CDR3 is TGTGCCAGCAGTCCCGGGACAGGGACTGGGGCCAACGTCCTGACTTTC.

The chain carries TRBV6-5 and TRBJ1-1; D is unclear. V was cut by 5 bases and J by 1 base, with 14 bases left in between. Germline CDR1 is MNHEY and CDR2 is SVGAGI. The CDR3 is 15 amino acids. This CDR3 is CASSLMGRWNTEAFF. In nucleotides, the CDR3 is TGTGCCAGCAGTCTGATGGGCAGGTGGAACACTGAAGCTTTCTTT.

The chain recombines TRBV10-2 with TRBJ2-1, with TRBD2 as a possible D gene (7 bases). This CDR3 region has 13 residues. Germline CDR1 and CDR2: WSHSY and SAAADI. The DNA of the CDR3 is TGCGCGGCGGGGGCGGGGTTTCCCTCGGAGCAGTTCTTC. Encoded protein: CAAGAGFPSEQFF.

The rearrangement joins TRBV6-2 or TRBV6-3 to TRBJ1-1, with D possibly being TRBD1 (5 bases). The germline V gene has CDR1 MNHEY and CDR2 SVGEGT. The ends were cut back, 4 bases at V and 1 base at J, with 7 bases in the middle. The CDR3 runs to 13 residues. DNA of the CDR3: TGTGCCAGCAGTTTGGGGCAGAACACTGAAGCTTTCTTT. As protein: CASSLGQNTEAFF.

The V gene is TRBV6-5, the J gene TRBJ1-2, with 8 bases matching TRBD1. CDR1 is MNHEY, CDR2 SVGAGI, per germline. The CDR3 consists of 14 residues. J lost 4 bases, V lost 2 bases, and 3 bases had no gene match. CDR3 protein: CASSYGDRTYGYTF. In DNA, the CDR3 is TGTGCCAGCAGTTACGGGGACAGGACCTATGGCTACACCTTC.

This chain joins TRBV11-2 and TRBJ2-7; TRBD2 matches at 9 bases. Germline lookup yields CDR1 SGHAT and CDR2 FQNNGV. The CDR3 spans 15 residues. V was clipped by 6 bases and J by 2 bases; unmatched bases: 8. CDR3 in amino acids: CASRVSGRGPYEQYF. CDR3 DNA: TGTGCCAGCAGAGTTAGCGGGAGAGGTCCCTACGAGCAGTACTTC.